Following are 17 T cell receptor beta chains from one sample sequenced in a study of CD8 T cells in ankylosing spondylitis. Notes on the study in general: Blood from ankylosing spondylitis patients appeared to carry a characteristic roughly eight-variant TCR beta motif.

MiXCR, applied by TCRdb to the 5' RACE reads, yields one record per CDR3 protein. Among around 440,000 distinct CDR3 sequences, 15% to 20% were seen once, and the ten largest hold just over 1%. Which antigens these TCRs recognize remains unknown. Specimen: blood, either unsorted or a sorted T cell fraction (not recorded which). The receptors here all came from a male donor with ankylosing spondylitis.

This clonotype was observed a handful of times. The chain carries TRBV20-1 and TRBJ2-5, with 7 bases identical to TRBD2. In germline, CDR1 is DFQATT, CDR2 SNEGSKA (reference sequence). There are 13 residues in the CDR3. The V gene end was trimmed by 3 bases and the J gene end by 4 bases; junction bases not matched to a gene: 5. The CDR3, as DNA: TGCAGTGCTAGGGTAGCGGGTAGAGAGACCCAGTACTTC. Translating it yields CSARVAGRETQYF.

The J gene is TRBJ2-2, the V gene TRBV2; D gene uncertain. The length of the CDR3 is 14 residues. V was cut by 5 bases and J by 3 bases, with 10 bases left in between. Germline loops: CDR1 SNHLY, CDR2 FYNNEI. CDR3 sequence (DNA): TGTGCCAGCAGTTCGAGTATGGACACCGGGGAGCTGTTTTTT. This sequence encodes CASSSSMDTGELFF.

CDR3 bases: TGTGCCTGGACCCCCCGGGGGGGAAGGGGGAATCAGCCCCAGCATTTT. Protein: CAWTPRGGRGNQPQHF. The chain combines TRBV30 with TRBJ1-5, with D tentatively TRBD1 (6 bases). Trimming stripped 4 bases from V and 4 bases from J, with 20 bases between. CDR3 size: 16 residues. Germline CDR1 is GTSNPN and CDR2 is SVGIG (reference sequence). The entire variable domain, with the rest obtained from reference TRBV30 and TRBJ1-5, is as follows: SQTIHQWPATLVQPVGSPLSLECTVEGTSNPNLYWYRQAAGRGLQLLFYSVGIGQISSEVPQNLSASRPQDRQFILSSKKLLLSDSGFYLCAWTPRGGRGNQPQHFGDGTRLSIL.

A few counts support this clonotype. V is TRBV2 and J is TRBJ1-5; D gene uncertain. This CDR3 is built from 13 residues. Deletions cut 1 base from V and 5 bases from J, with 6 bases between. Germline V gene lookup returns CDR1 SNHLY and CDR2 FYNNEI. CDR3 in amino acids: CASSEGGHQPQHF. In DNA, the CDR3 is TGTGCCAGCAGTGAAGGAGGGCATCAGCCCCAGCATTTT. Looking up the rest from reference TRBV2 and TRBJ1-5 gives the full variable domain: EPEVTQTPSHQVTQMGQEVILRCVPISNHLYFYWYRQILGQKVEFLVSFYNNEISEKSEIFDDQFSVERPDGSNFTLKIRSTKLEDSAMYFCASSEGGHQPQHFGDGTRLSIL.

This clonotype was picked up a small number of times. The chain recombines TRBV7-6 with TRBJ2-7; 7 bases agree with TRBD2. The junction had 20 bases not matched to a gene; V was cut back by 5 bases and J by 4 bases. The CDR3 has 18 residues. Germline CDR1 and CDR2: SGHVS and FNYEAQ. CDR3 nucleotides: TGTGCCAGCAGCCACGGTGGCGGGGGTCCCAAAGACAGATACGAGCAGTACTTC. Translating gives CASSHGGGGPKDRYEQYF.

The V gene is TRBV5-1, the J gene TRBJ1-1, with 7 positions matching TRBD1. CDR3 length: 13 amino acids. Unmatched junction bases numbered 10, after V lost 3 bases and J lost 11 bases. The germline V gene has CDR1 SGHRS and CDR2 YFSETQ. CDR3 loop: CASSSRQGLDAFF. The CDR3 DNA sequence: TGCGCCAGCAGCTCAAGACAGGGTTTGGATGCTTTCTTT.

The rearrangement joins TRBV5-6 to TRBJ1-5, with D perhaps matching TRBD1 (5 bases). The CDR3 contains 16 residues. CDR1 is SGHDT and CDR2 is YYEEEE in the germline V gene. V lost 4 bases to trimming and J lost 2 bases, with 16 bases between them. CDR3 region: CASSLKRGDGNQPQHF. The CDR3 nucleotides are TGTGCCAGCAGCCTAAAGCGGGGGGACGGCAATCAGCCCCAGCATTTT. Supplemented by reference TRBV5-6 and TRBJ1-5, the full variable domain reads DAGVTQSPTHLIKTRGQQVTLRCSPKSGHDTVSWYQQALGQGPQFIFQYYEEEERQRGNFPDRFSGHQFPNYSSELNVNALLLGDSALYLCASSLKRGDGNQPQHFGDGTRLSIL.

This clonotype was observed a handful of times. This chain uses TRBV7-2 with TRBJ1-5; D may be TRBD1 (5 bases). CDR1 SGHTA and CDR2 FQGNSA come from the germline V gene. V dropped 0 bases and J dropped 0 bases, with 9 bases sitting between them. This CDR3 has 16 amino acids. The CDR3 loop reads CASSLAGGNSNQPQHF. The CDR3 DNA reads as TGTGCCAGCAGCTTAGCTGGGGGTAATAGCAATCAGCCCCAGCATTTT.

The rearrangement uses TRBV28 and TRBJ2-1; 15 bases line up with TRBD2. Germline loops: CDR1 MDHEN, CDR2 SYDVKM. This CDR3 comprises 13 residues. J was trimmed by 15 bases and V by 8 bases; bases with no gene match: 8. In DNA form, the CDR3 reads TGTGCCAGCGGACTAGCGGGAGGGCCGTCGGGGTTCTTC. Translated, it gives CASGLAGGPSGFF.

The CDR3 here is CASSTGTSGRSETQYF. The CDR3 DNA reads as TGTGCCAGCAGCACCGGGACTAGCGGGAGAAGTGAGACCCAGTACTTC. The chain is built from TRBV11-2 and TRBJ2-5, with 14 bases lining up with TRBD2. This CDR3 spans 16 amino acids. Per germline, CDR1 SGHAT and CDR2 FQNNGV. Losses at the gene ends were 5 bases for V and 5 bases for J; bases not matched to a gene: 7.

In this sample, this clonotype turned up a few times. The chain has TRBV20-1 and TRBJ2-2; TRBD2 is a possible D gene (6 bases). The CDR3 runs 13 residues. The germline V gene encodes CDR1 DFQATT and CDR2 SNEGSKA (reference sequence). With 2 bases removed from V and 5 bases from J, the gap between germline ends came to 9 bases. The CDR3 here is CSARRERTGELFF. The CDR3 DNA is TGCAGTGCTAGACGGGAGCGAACCGGGGAGCTGTTTTTT.

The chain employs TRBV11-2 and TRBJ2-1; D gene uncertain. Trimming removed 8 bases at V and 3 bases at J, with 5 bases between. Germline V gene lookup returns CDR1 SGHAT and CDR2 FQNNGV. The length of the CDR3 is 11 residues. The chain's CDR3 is CASGRYNEQFF. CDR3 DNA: TGTGCCAGCGGCCGCTACAATGAGCAGTTCTTC.

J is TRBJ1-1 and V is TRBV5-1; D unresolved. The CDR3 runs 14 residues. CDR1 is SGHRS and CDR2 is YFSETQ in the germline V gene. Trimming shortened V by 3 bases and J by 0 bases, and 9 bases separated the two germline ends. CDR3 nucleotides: TGCGCCAGCAGCTCTTGGCGGTTGAACACTGAAGCTTTCTTT. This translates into CASSSWRLNTEAFF.

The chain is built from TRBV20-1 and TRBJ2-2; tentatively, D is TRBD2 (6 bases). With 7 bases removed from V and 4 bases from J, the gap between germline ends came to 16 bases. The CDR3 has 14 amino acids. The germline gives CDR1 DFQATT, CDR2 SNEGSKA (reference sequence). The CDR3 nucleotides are TGCAGTGTTCCTTGGGCCGGGGGCACCGGGGAGCTGTTTTTT. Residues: CSVPWAGGTGELFF.

CDR3: CAWSRMSNEKLFF. CDR3 DNA sequence: TGTGCCTGGAGTCGGATGTCTAATGAAAAACTGTTTTTT. This sequence joins TRBV30 and TRBJ1-4; D uncertain. Germline V CDR1 and CDR2: GTSNPN, SVGIG (reference sequence). V lost 2 bases to trimming and J lost 3 bases, with 7 bases between them. CDR3 length: 13 amino acids.

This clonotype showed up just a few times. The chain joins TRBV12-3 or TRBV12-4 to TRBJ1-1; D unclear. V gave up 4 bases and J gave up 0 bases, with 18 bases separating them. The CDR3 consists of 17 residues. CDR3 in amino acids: CASSSPADPDLNTEAFF. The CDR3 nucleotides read TGTGCCAGCAGTTCGCCCGCAGACCCGGACCTGAACACTGAAGCTTTCTTT.

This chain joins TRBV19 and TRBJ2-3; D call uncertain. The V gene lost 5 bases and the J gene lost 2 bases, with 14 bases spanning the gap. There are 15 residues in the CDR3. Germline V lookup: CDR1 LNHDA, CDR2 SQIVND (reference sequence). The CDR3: CASSPRPGYTDTQYF. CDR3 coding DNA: TGTGCCAGTAGTCCCCGACCGGGTTACACAGATACGCAGTATTTT.